The text below deals with one TCR beta chain. Its target is not known. This sample is drawn from a study of human T cells and chemical hapten exposure. Points from the study as a whole: TCRs above 1 in 1000 frequency stayed constant with DPC sensitization.

The library gave individual cDNA molecules unique molecular identifiers. In TCRdb, the reads were re-called with MiXCR into one record per CDR3 protein. Here the sample spans several thousand distinct CDR3 sequences, approximately 50% being singletons. The treatment: therapeutic diphenylcyclopropenone sensitization with weekly scalp DPC. The CDR3 length is 14 residues. V was cut by 3 bases and J by 5 bases, with 13 bases left in between. Germline lookup yields CDR1 SGHRS and CDR2 YFSETQ. The gene calls are TRBV5-1 and TRBJ2-3; no definite D call. This TCR was recovered from an adult with alopecia areata. Some clones in this sample may be carry-over from other donors' samples. This table probably holds off-target reads from a library built for another chain. Sequencing was performed on whole blood, taken before DPC sensitization or 2, 6, or about 24 weeks after (not recorded which). The CDR3 coding sequence is TGCGCCAGCAGCTGGGGTTCTCCGGGAGATACGCAGTATTTT. It is translated as CASSWGSPGDTQYF. The variable domain in full, completed from reference TRBV5-1 and TRBJ2-3, reads KAGVTQTPRYLIKTRGQQVTLSCSPISGHRSVSWYQQTPGQGLQFLFEYFSETQRNKGNFPGRFSGRQFSNSRSEMNVSTLELGDSALYLCASSWGSPGDTQYFGPGTRLTVL.